A selection of T cell receptor beta chains follows, all from one sample in a study of beta chain features in type 1 diabetes. Assay: immunoSEQ multiplex PCR; the TCRdb copy retains only in-frame clones and omits some. The profile covers under 200,000 clones, with 7% to 10% appearing a single time and 2% to 3% taken by the ten largest. The sequenced sample was central memory CD4+ T cells from blood. These receptors were taken from a woman aged 18-30 years in good health. Both conserved end residues are part of each CDR3. A D gene is named only where the DNA matches it firmly. Clone sizes are given selectively: once, few, many, or a class where the clone is expanded.

CDR3 protein: CASSVRQGVGETQYF; CDR3 DNA: TGTGCCAGCAGCGTTAGACAGGGCGTAGGGGAGACCCAGTACTTC; V gene: TRBV9; D gene: TRBD1; J gene: TRBJ2-5; clone size: few
CDR3 protein: CASAPFFWDSTLGEQFF; CDR3 DNA: TGTGCCAGCGCCCCCTTCTTTTGGGACTCCACCCTGGGTGAGCAGTTCTTC; V gene: TRBV14; D gene: -; J gene: TRBJ2-1; clone size: -
CDR3 protein: CASSHPRDRVIGEKLFF; CDR3 DNA: TGCGCCAGCAGCCATCCCCGGGACAGGGTAATTGGCGAAAAACTGTTTTTT; V gene: TRBV4-1; D gene: TRBD1; J gene: TRBJ1-4; clone size: many
CDR3 protein: CASSQVPKGYGYTF; CDR3 DNA: TGTGCCAGCAGCCAGGTCCCGAAGGGGTATGGCTACACCTTC; V gene: TRBV14; D gene: -; J gene: TRBJ1-2; clone size: -
CDR3 protein: CASRMSVYNEQFF; CDR3 DNA: TGTGCCAGCAGGATGAGCGTCTACAATGAGCAGTTCTTC; V gene: TRBV6-1; D gene: -; J gene: TRBJ2-1; clone size: few
CDR3 protein: CASSPSLGEKLFF; CDR3 DNA: TGTGCCAGCAGCCCTTCGCTAGGTGAAAAACTGTTTTTT; V gene: TRBV7-2; D gene: -; J gene: TRBJ1-4; clone size: few
CDR3 protein: CASSRRGTEGKGYTF; CDR3 DNA: TGCGCCAGCAGCCGCCGAGGGACAGAAGGGAAAGGCTACACCTTC; V gene: TRBV4-1; D gene: TRBD1; J gene: TRBJ1-2; clone size: few
CDR3 protein: CAWSGGLGETQYF; CDR3 DNA: TGTGCCTGGAGCGGGGGGCTGGGGGAGACCCAGTACTTC; V gene: TRBV30; D gene: -; J gene: TRBJ2-5; clone size: -
CDR3 protein: CASSEPGLAFKQYF; CDR3 DNA: TGTGCCAGCAGTGAACCGGGACTAGCGTTTAAACAGTACTTC; V gene: TRBV6-5; D gene: TRBD2; J gene: TRBJ2-7; clone size: few
CDR3 protein: CSVERGFTEAFF; CDR3 DNA: TGCAGCGTTGAACGAGGGTTCACTGAAGCTTTCTTT; V gene: TRBV29-1; D gene: -; J gene: TRBJ1-1; clone size: -
CDR3 protein: CASSLQGQVLYEQYF; CDR3 DNA: TGCGCCAGCAGCTTGCAGGGACAGGTACTATACGAGCAGTACTTC; V gene: TRBV5-1; D gene: TRBD1; J gene: TRBJ2-7; clone size: -
CDR3 protein: CASSQVERGLGTDTQYF; CDR3 DNA: TGTGCCAGCAGCCAAGTCGAGCGGGGTCTAGGCACAGATACGCAGTATTTT; V gene: TRBV7-2; D gene: TRBD2; J gene: TRBJ2-3; clone size: few
CDR3 protein: CASSPNPTGGSYNEQFF; CDR3 DNA: TGTGCCAGCAGCCCTAACCCGACAGGGGGCTCCTACAATGAGCAGTTCTTC; V gene: TRBV11-2; D gene: TRBD1; J gene: TRBJ2-1; clone size: few
CDR3 protein: CASSFSQGLSSGANVLTF; CDR3 DNA: TGTGCCAGCAGCTTTTCCCAGGGTCTTTCCTCTGGGGCCAACGTCCTGACTTTC; V gene: TRBV7-9; D gene: -; J gene: TRBJ2-6; clone size: -
CDR3 protein: CASGDREQNEQYF; CDR3 DNA: TGTGCCAGCGGGGACAGGGAGCAGAACGAGCAGTACTTC; V gene: TRBV25-1; D gene: TRBD1; J gene: TRBJ2-7; clone size: -
CDR3 protein: CASSLGLAGGASTDTQYF; CDR3 DNA: TGTGCCAGCAGCTTAGGGCTAGCGGGGGGCGCTAGCACAGATACGCAGTATTTT; V gene: TRBV7-9; D gene: TRBD2; J gene: TRBJ2-3; clone size: -
CDR3 protein: CALQAGQGYSGANVLTF; CDR3 DNA: TGTGCCTTACAAGCAGGACAGGGTTATTCTGGGGCCAACGTCCTGACTTTC; V gene: TRBV30; D gene: TRBD1; J gene: TRBJ2-6; clone size: many
CDR3 protein: CASSYSFTSKTYEQYF; CDR3 DNA: TGTGCCAGCAGTTACTCGTTTACGAGTAAAACCTACGAGCAGTACTTC; V gene: TRBV6-5; D gene: -; J gene: TRBJ2-7; clone size: few
CDR3 protein: CASSQDRSYGYTF; CDR3 DNA: TGTGCCAGCAGCCAAGACAGAAGCTATGGCTACACCTTC; V gene: TRBV14; D gene: -; J gene: TRBJ1-2; clone size: -
CDR3 protein: CASSAGQGLGTDTQYF; CDR3 DNA: TGTGCCAGCAGTGCGGGACAGGGGCTCGGCACAGATACGCAGTATTTT; V gene: TRBV2; D gene: TRBD1; J gene: TRBJ2-3; clone size: -
CDR3 protein: CASSLELRQPQHF; CDR3 DNA: TGTGCCAGCAGCTTAGAATTGAGACAGCCCCAGCATTTT; V gene: TRBV11-2; D gene: -; J gene: TRBJ1-5; clone size: few
CDR3 protein: CAWSWTGGDNGYTF; CDR3 DNA: TGTGCCTGGAGCTGGACAGGGGGTGATAATGGCTACACCTTC; V gene: TRBV30; D gene: TRBD1; J gene: TRBJ1-2; clone size: -
CDR3 protein: CASSFSGGNNEQFF; CDR3 DNA: TGTGCCAGCAGCTTCAGCGGGGGAAACAATGAGCAGTTCTTC; V gene: TRBV7-3; D gene: TRBD2; J gene: TRBJ2-1; clone size: few
CDR3 protein: CASSAVRGTAPYEQYF; CDR3 DNA: TGTGCCAGCAGTGCCGTGAGGGGGACAGCCCCCTACGAGCAGTACTTC; V gene: TRBV6-1; D gene: TRBD1; J gene: TRBJ2-7; clone size: -
CDR3 protein: CASSLVATSEQYF; CDR3 DNA: TGTGCCAGCAGCTTAGTTGCCACATCCGAGCAGTACTTC; V gene: TRBV7-2; D gene: -; J gene: TRBJ2-7; clone size: few
CDR3 protein: CASSSPGGPGELFF; CDR3 DNA: TGTGCCAGCAGTTCCCCAGGGGGGCCCGGGGAGCTGTTTTTT; V gene: TRBV28; D gene: -; J gene: TRBJ2-2; clone size: -
CDR3 protein: CASSLLYEQYF; CDR3 DNA: TGTGCCAGCAGCCTTCTCTACGAGCAGTACTTC; V gene: TRBV7-2; D gene: -; J gene: TRBJ2-7; clone size: once
CDR3 protein: CASSSQGSEQYF; CDR3 DNA: TGTGCCAGCAGCTCACAGGGGAGCGAGCAGTACTTC; V gene: TRBV7-2; D gene: TRBD1; J gene: TRBJ2-7; clone size: -
CDR3 protein: CASRRGGGDTEAFF; CDR3 DNA: TGTGCTAGCCGTCGTGGGGGAGGTGACACTGAAGCTTTCTTT; V gene: TRBV12-5; D gene: -; J gene: TRBJ1-1; clone size: -
CDR3 protein: CSVLPGADYGYTF; CDR3 DNA: TGCAGCGTTCTACCGGGTGCGGACTATGGCTACACCTTC; V gene: TRBV29-1; D gene: -; J gene: TRBJ1-2; clone size: few
CDR3 protein: CASSPFSDTQYF; CDR3 DNA: TGTGCCAGCAGCCCGTTCTCGGATACGCAGTATTTT; V gene: TRBV11-2; D gene: -; J gene: TRBJ2-3; clone size: many
CDR3 protein: CASSLEGRGLGYTF; CDR3 DNA: TGTGCCAGCAGCTTAGAAGGGAGGGGACTAGGCTACACCTTC; V gene: TRBV7-2; D gene: -; J gene: TRBJ1-2; clone size: -
CDR3 protein: CASSPQRAQETQYF; CDR3 DNA: TGTGCCAGCAGTCCTCAGCGGGCCCAAGAGACCCAGTACTTC; V gene: TRBV7-2; D gene: -; J gene: TRBJ2-5; clone size: few
CDR3 protein: CAIQVAGANVLTF; CDR3 DNA: TGTGCCATACAGGTGGCCGGGGCCAACGTCCTGACTTTC; V gene: TRBV7-8; D gene: -; J gene: TRBJ2-6; clone size: many
CDR3 protein: CASSSRGAEVTQYF; CDR3 DNA: TGTGCCAGCAGCTCCCGGGGGGCCGAGGTGACCCAGTACTTC; V gene: TRBV11-2; D gene: -; J gene: TRBJ2-5; clone size: few
CDR3 protein: CAWNVNSGNTIYF; CDR3 DNA: TGTGCCTGGAATGTCAACTCTGGAAACACCATATATTTT; V gene: TRBV30; D gene: -; J gene: TRBJ1-3; clone size: few